The next 2 T cell receptor beta chains were all read from a single sample in a study of T-cell reconstitution after alpha-beta-depleted transplantation in children. The authors prepared the TCRbeta library with unique molecular identifiers. Each CDR3 protein is one row after TCRdb ran MiXCR on the PCR reads. The repertoire includes roughly 150,000 distinct CDR3 sequences, around 10% of them detected once, and less than 15% sits in the top ten. The sample was PBMCs, taken before TCRalphabeta/CD19-depleted stem cell transplant. Receptors were obtained from a boy aged 2 to 9 with acute myeloid leukemia, due to receive a stem cell transplant.

As to this clonotype: It may be a read error: a sequence one base away is much more abundant. Here the CDR3 omits its conserved ending phenylalanine or tryptophan, so a read error is the likely source. The CDR3 sequence: CASSVMDGSSYNEQFL. CDR3 nucleotide sequence: TGTGCCAGCAGCGTGATGGACGGAAGCTCCTACAATGAGCAGTTCTTG. V and J are TRBV9 and TRBJ2-1; D unclear. CDR1 is SGDLS and CDR2 is YYNGEE in the germline V gene. This CDR3 region has 16 residues. V lost 2 bases to trimming and J lost 0 bases, with 12 bases between them.

In this sample, this clonotype turned up many times. CDR3 coding DNA: TGCGCCAGCAGCTTGGTGGCAGGGCCGGAGACTGAAGCTTTCTTT. Protein: CASSLVAGPETEAFF. The rearrangement links TRBV5-1 to TRBJ1-1, with D maybe TRBD1 (5 bases). Trimming removed 0 bases at V and 5 bases at J, with 14 bases between. CDR3 length equals 15 residues. Germline CDR1 is SGHRS and CDR2 is YFSETQ.